This T cell receptor (beta chain) was observed in a study of blood T cell repertoires in COVID-19. Study overall: Samples representing acute and convalescent COVID-19 were sourced from the United States, Italy and Spain.

Only in-frame clones appear in the TCRdb table, and some are missing; sequencing was by immunoSEQ multiplex PCR. The table shows fewer than 250,000 clones, with roughly 80% occurring only once. Ten or more counts support this clone. The V gene's germline CDR1 is SGHTA and CDR2 FQGNSA. The CDR3 extends over 15 amino acids. V gave up 0 bases and J gave up 4 bases; unmatched junction bases: 6. The sample taken for sequencing was PBMCs or T cells enriched from blood (not recorded which). This TCR was recovered from a woman between 35 and 50 years old who had been exposed to COVID-19. The rearrangement joins TRBV7-2 to TRBJ2-7; 7 nucleotides align to TRBD2. The CDR3 reads CASSLAGGQPYEQYF. Written as DNA, the CDR3 is TGTGCCAGCAGCTTAGCGGGAGGGCAACCTTACGAGCAGTACTTC. Combining the CDR3 with reference TRBV7-2 and TRBJ2-7 gives the whole variable domain GAGVSQSPSNKVTEKGKDVELRCDPISGHTALYWYRQSLGQGLEFLIYFQGNSAPDKSGLPSDRFSAERTGGSVSTLTIQRTQQEDSAVYLCASSLAGGQPYEQYFGPGTRLTVT.